The entry below gives a single TCR beta chain sequence along with its context. Its specificity is unknown. Described treatment: roughly 11-day PBMC culture with coronavirus spike peptide pools or control peptides (ViraFEST assay). This record belongs to a study of vaccination and CD4 T cells after COVID-19. Oncomine TCR Beta short-read sequencing was applied to DNA from cultured CD4+ T cells. TCRdb fed the PCR reads into MiXCR, producing one record per CDR3 protein. The repertoire holds approximately 20,000 distinct CDR3 sequences, with about three quarters as singletons. This CDR3 has 15 amino acids. The V gene's germline CDR1 is MNHEY and CDR2 SVGEGT. V was clipped by 0 bases and J by 2 bases, with 11 bases between them.

The sequenced material came from CD4+ T cells from blood, cultured in vitro. V gene TRBV6-2 or TRBV6-3 combines with J gene TRBJ2-7; D not resolved. The sequence was obtained from a human donor who had recovered from COVID-19. CDR3 DNA: TGTGCCAGCAGTTACTCGATTGCCGGTGCCTACGAGCAGTACTTC. Amino acids: CASSYSIAGAYEQYF.